Included here is one T cell receptor (beta chain) sequence, with context. These data come from a study of blood T cell repertoires in COVID-19. Looking at the study overall: The United States, Italy and Spain provided the acute and convalescent COVID-19 samples. PBMCs, B-cell-depleted T cells, or T cells provided the cDNA or gDNA that made up the material.

Study processing details: Nucleated cell number was recorded as an estimate derived from reference gene primer amplification. Measured with immunoSEQ multiplex PCR; TCRdb has only the in-frame clones, and not every one. From that table come the V and J calls and clone size; the DNA was used to work out D and trimming. The top ten hold 3.9% of the sample, which has about 350,000 clones, around 90% seen once. This CDR3 has 15 amino acids. With 0 bases removed from V and 3 bases from J, the gap between germline ends came to 10 bases. Germline lookup yields CDR1 SGHRS and CDR2 YFSETQ. Those enrolled in Seattle joined during active infection and were followed longitudinally afterward.

The sequenced material came from peripheral blood. The chain couples TRBV5-1 to TRBJ1-5; no firm D call. This receptor was obtained from a woman aged 60 to 75 with COVID-19, enrolled during active disease. The CDR3 bases are TGCGCCAGCAGCTTGGGAGGGAGAATCAATCAGCCCCAGCATTTT. This sequence encodes CASSLGGRINQPQHF.